This T cell receptor (beta chain) was sequenced in a study of CD8+CD57+ T cells in acquired aplastic anemia. V was pared by 0 bases and J by 10 bases, with 9 bases between. The germline V gene has CDR1 DFQATT and CDR2 SNEGSKA (reference sequence). The CDR3 contains 11 residues. Genomic DNA templated the TCR beta VDJ and CDR3 profiling. TCRdb passed the reads through MiXCR, listing each CDR3 protein once. The sample consists of 160,000 or so distinct CDR3 sequences, 71% of them appearing once. Whoever was chosen for sequencing had shown CD8+CD57+ cell expansion by flow cytometry. The clonotype was recovered from a human donor with aplastic anemia. The specimen sequenced was sorted CD4+, CD8+, or CD8+CD57+ T cells (not recorded which) from PBMCs. The chain employs TRBV20-1 and TRBJ1-2; perhaps TRBD1 as D (5 bases). The CDR3 region has the DNA TGCAGTGCTAGAGATCTAGGGACCTACACCTTC. Translating it yields CSARDLGTYTF.